This T cell receptor (beta chain) was profiled in a study of T-cell memory formation after mild COVID-19. Study-level background: Largely, TCR clusters stayed within a single donor.

Study results and caveats: Pre-infection memory contained some responding clones, which suggested that cross-reactive memory had joined. Among clones peaking at day 37 in the second wave, SARS-CoV-2 specificity remained unconfirmed. Contracting CD8+ clones were enriched in EMRA, CD4+ mainly in CM and EM.

V gave up 4 bases and J gave up 8 bases; unmatched junction bases: 10. The CDR3 sequence is 15 residues long. CDR1 SGDLS and CDR2 YYNGEE come from the germline V gene. TCRdb recomputed calls from the 5' RACE reads with MiXCR, one row per CDR3 protein. The table includes tens of thousands of distinct CDR3 sequences, 7% to 8% detected once. This clonotype has a count of ten or more. Its antigen is currently unknown. The TCR comes from a man aged 18 to 30 who had mild COVID-19 (a few samples of this study predate the infection). Cell type and time point are not known. The chain employs TRBV9 and TRBJ2-4, with TRBD1 matching over 9 bases. Sequencing input: PBMCs or a T cell subset sorted from them (not recorded which). DNA of the CDR3: TGTGCCAGCAGCCCTCGACAGGGGGTAGGAGACATTCAGTACTTC. Protein sequence: CASSPRQGVGDIQYF. Supplemented by reference TRBV9 and TRBJ2-4, the full variable domain reads DSGVTQTPKHLITATGQRVTLRCSPRSGDLSVYWYQQSLDQGLQFLIQYYNGEERAKGNILERFSAQQFPDLHSELNLSSLELGDSALYFCASSPRQGVGDIQYFGAGTRLSVL.